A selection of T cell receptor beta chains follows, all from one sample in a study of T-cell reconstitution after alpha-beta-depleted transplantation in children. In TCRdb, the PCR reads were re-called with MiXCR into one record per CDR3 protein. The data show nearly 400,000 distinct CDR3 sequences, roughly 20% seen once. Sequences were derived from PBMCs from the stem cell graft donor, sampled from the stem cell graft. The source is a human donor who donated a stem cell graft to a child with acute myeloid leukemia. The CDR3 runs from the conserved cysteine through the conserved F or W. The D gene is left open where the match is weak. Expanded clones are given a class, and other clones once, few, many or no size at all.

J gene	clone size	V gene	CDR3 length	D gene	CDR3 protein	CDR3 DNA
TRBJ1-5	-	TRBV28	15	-	CASNTGSTGNQPQHF	TGTGCCAGCAATACAGGGAGCACAGGCAATCAGCCCCAGCATTTT
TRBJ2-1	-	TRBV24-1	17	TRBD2	CATSGFSGGSENNEQFF	TGTGCCACCAGTGGTTTTTCTGGCGGGAGTGAAAATAATGAGCAGTTCTTC
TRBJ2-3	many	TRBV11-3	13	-	CASSEYGGDTQYF	TGTGCCAGCAGCGAATACGGCGGAGATACGCAGTATTTT
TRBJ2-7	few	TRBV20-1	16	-	CSARGVALSPTYEQYF	TGCAGTGCTAGAGGGGTGGCTCTCTCCCCCACCTACGAGCAGTACTTC
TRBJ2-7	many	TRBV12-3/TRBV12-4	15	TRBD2	CASSQALAGRYEQYF	TGTGCCAGCAGTCAGGCCCTAGCGGGGCGCTACGAGCAGTACTTC
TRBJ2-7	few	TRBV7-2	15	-	CASSFSGTGDYEQYF	TGTGCCAGCAGCTTCTCCGGGACTGGAGATTACGAGCAGTACTTC
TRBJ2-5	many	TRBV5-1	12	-	CASSLVQETQYF	TGCGCCAGCAGCTTGGTTCAAGAGACCCAGTACTTC
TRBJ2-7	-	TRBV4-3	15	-	CASSQDQGTHYEQYF	TGCGCCAGCAGCCAAGATCAGGGCACCCACTACGAGCAGTACTTC
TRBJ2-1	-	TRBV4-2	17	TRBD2	CASSQQLAGYSYNEQFF	TGTGCCAGCAGCCAACAACTAGCGGGTTATTCCTACAATGAGCAGTTCTTC
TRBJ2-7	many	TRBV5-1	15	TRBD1	CASSPGTGPSYEQYF	TGCGCCAGCAGCCCCGGGACAGGGCCATCCTACGAGCAGTACTTC
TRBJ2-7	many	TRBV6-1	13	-	CASSETGLREQYF	TGTGCCAGCAGTGAAACAGGTTTGCGGGAGCAGTACTTC
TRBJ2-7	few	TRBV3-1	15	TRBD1	CASSPGQGSQYEQYF	TGTGCCAGCAGCCCCGGACAGGGAAGTCAATACGAGCAGTACTTC
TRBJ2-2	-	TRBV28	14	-	CATKDRLGTGELFF	TGTGCTACCAAGGACAGATTGGGCACCGGGGAGCTGTTTTTT
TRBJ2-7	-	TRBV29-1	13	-	CSVGSPEVYEQYF	TGCAGCGTCGGATCCCCAGAAGTCTACGAGCAGTACTTC
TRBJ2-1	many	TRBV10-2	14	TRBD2	CATWGLAGYNEQFF	TGCGCCACCTGGGGACTAGCGGGGTACAATGAGCAGTTCTTC
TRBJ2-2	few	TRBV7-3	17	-	CASSLVPFAANTGELFF	TGTGCCAGCAGCTTAGTCCCCTTCGCAGCAAACACCGGGGAGCTGTTTTTT
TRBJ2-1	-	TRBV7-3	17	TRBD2	CASSLSSGGSSYNEQFF	TGTGCCAGCAGCTTATCCTCCGGCGGGAGCTCCTACAATGAGCAGTTCTTC
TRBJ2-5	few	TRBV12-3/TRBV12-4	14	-	CASSSGAAPETQYF	TGTGCCAGCAGTTCAGGGGCAGCTCCAGAGACCCAGTACTTC
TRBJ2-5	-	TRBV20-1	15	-	CSARDVGDPQETQYF	TGCAGTGCTAGAGATGTAGGGGATCCCCAAGAGACCCAGTACTTC
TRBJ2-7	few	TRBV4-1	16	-	CASSQGLTGPPYEQYF	TGCGCCAGCAGCCAAGGTTTAACAGGACCTCCCTACGAGCAGTACTTC
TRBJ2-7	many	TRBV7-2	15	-	CASSLASSAGYEQYF	TGTGCCAGCAGCTTAGCGTCGTCAGCAGGCTACGAGCAGTACTTC
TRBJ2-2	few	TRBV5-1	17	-	CASSLEAGGLATGELFF	TGCGCCAGCAGCTTGGAAGCTGGCGGGCTTGCCACCGGGGAGCTGTTTTTT
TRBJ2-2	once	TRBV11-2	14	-	CASSQTTYTGELFF	TGTGCCAGCAGCCAGACTACCTACACCGGGGAGCTGTTTTTT
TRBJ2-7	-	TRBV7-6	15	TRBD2	CASSSPNGRASEQYF	TGTGCCAGCAGCTCACCTAACGGGAGGGCCTCGGAGCAGTACTTC
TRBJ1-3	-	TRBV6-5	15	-	CASSYAANSGNTIYF	TGTGCCAGCAGTTATGCGGCAAACTCTGGAAACACCATATATTTT
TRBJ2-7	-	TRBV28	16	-	CASSSRGTNSIYEQYF	TGTGCCAGCAGTTCACGTGGAACCAACAGCATATACGAGCAGTACTTC
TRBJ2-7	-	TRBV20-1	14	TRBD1	CSATTGGRTYEQYF	TGCAGTGCTACGACAGGGGGACGAACCTACGAGCAGTACTTC
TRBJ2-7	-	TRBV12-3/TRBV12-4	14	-	CASSLFQEAYEQYF	TGTGCCAGCAGTTTATTTCAGGAAGCCTACGAGCAGTACTTC
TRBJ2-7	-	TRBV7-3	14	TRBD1	CASSAGTGDYEQYF	TGTGCCAGCTCAGCCGGGACAGGGGACTACGAGCAGTACTTC
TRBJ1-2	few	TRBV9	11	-	CASSQTYGYTF	TGTGCCAGCAGCCAGACTTATGGCTACACCTTC
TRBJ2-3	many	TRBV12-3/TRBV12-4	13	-	CASRGAKTDTQYF	TGTGCCAGCCGCGGGGCGAAGACAGATACGCAGTATTTT
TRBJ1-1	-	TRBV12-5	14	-	CASGFSSMNTEAFF	TGTGCTAGTGGTTTTTCCTCCATGAACACTGAAGCTTTCTTT
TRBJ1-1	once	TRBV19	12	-	CASSTREGEAFF	TGTGCCAGTAGTACTCGAGAGGGTGAAGCTTTCTTT
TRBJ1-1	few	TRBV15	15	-	CATSRARGAGTEAFF	TGTGCCACCAGCAGGGCCAGGGGCGCGGGCACTGAAGCTTTCTTT
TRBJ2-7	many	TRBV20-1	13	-	CSARDPGIYEQYF	TGCAGTGCTAGAGATCCAGGAATCTACGAGCAGTACTTC
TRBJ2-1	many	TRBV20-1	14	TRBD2	CSALLAGGRNEQFF	TGCAGTGCTTTACTAGCGGGAGGGCGTAATGAGCAGTTCTTC
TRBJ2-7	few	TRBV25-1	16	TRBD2	CASSALAGPGFYEQYF	TGTGCCAGCAGTGCCCTAGCGGGGCCGGGGTTCTACGAGCAGTACTTC
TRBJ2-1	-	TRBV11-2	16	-	CASSLRGSGNYNEQFF	TGTGCCAGCAGCTTAAGGGGTAGCGGAAACTACAATGAGCAGTTCTTC
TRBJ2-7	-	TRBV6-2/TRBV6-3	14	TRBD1	CASSRRQGLYEQYF	TGTGCCAGCAGCCGAAGACAGGGCCTCTACGAGCAGTACTTC
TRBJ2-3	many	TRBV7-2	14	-	CASSLGQGQDTQYF	TGTGCCAGCAGCTTAGGTCAGGGCCAAGATACGCAGTATTTT
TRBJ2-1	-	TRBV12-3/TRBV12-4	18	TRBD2	CASSRWFGVSGSGNEQFF	TGTGCCAGCAGTCGTTGGTTTGGTGTTAGCGGGAGTGGGAATGAGCAGTTCTTC
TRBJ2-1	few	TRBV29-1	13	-	CSVEYGSPDEQFF	TGCAGCGTTGAGTACGGGAGTCCCGATGAGCAGTTCTTC
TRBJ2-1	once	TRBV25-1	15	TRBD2	CASSYSGRKNNEQFF	TGTGCCAGCAGTTATAGCGGGAGGAAAAACAATGAGCAGTTCTTC
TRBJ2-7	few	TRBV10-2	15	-	CASSESGTPSYEQYF	TGCGCCAGCAGTGAGTCGGGGACTCCCTCCTACGAGCAGTACTTC
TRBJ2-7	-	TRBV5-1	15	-	CASSLGARGTYEQYF	TGCGCCAGCAGCTTGGGGGCACGGGGGACCTACGAGCAGTACTTC
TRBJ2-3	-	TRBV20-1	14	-	CSANLGGGTDTQYF	TGCAGTGCTAATCTAGGGGGGGGCACAGATACGCAGTATTTT
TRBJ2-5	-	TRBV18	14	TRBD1	CASSLTGPRETQYF	TGTGCCAGCTCATTGACAGGGCCGAGGGAGACCCAGTACTTC